The 7 T cell receptor beta chains listed next were all sequenced from one sample in a study of cytomegalovirus exposure and HLA in healthy donors. Vbeta (60) and Jbeta (13) primers were used in the PCR. The method was immunoSEQ multiplex PCR; TCRdb's version includes in-frame clones alone and lacks a portion of them. The sample has 140,000 or so clones; approximately 72% are singletons. Sequences were obtained from PBMCs. Receptors were obtained from a woman aged 60-70 years in good health and CMV-seronegative.

The CDR3 coding sequence is TGCGCCAGCAGTGTGGTGGGAGTGGCCCTTGGGGAGCAGTTCTTC. Amino acid sequence: CASSVVGVALGEQFF. The chain couples TRBV10-2 to TRBJ2-1, with D possibly being TRBD2 (5 bases). The germline gives CDR1 WSHSY, CDR2 SAAADI. The CDR3 extends over 15 amino acids. V shed 4 bases and J shed 10 bases, with 20 bases lying between them.

Only a few counts were recorded for this clone. V is TRBV4-1 and J is TRBJ2-7; 11 bases map to TRBD2. CDR1 is MGHRA, CDR2 YSYEKL, per germline. CDR3 size: 20 residues. V dropped 4 bases and J dropped 2; count of bases not matched to a gene: 19. CDR3 sequence: CASSPLGRLAGGIKPYEQYF. The CDR3 nucleotides read TGCGCCAGCAGCCCCCTAGGCCGGCTAGCGGGAGGCATAAAACCCTACGAGCAGTACTTC.

This clone turned up a few times. The CDR3 DNA sequence: TGTGCCACCAGCAGATTGGGGGGGATAGATACGCAGTATTTT. Residues: CATSRLGGIDTQYF. V and J are TRBV15 and TRBJ2-3; TRBD2 matches at 7 bases. Unmatched junction bases numbered 4, after V lost 2 bases and J lost 5 bases. This CDR3 has 14 amino acids. The germline V gene encodes CDR1 LNHNV and CDR2 YYDKDF (reference sequence).

This clone was picked up a small number of times. The V and J genes are TRBV7-2 and TRBJ2-3; D might be TRBD2 (5 bases). The V gene's germline CDR1 is SGHTA and CDR2 FQGNSA. The CDR3 loop spans 14 amino acids. V lost 6 bases to trimming and J lost 6 bases, with 16 bases between them. The CDR3: CASSRTRSLDTQYF. The CDR3 bases are TGTGCCAGCAGTAGAACTAGGAGTTTGGATACGCAGTATTTT.

V is TRBV9 and J is TRBJ1-2; 8 bases line up with TRBD1. Germline assignment: CDR1 SGDLS and CDR2 YYNGEE. V shed 0 bases, J shed 7 bases, and the junction held 5 bases outside the gene matches. This CDR3 comprises 14 residues. The CDR3 reads CASSVGQGAVGYTF. The CDR3 region has the DNA TGTGCCAGCAGCGTAGGCCAGGGGGCAGTTGGCTACACCTTC.

The rearrangement uses TRBV28 and TRBJ1-5; tentatively, D is TRBD1 (5 bases). Germline V gene data show CDR1 as MDHEN and CDR2 as SYDVKM. This CDR3 has 15 residues. V was shortened by 2 bases and J by 4 bases, with 12 bases between the two germline ends. This CDR3 is CASSLGGTLNQPQHF. Written as DNA, the CDR3 is TGTGCCAGCAGTTTAGGGGGGACCCTTAATCAGCCCCAGCATTTT.

This chain links TRBV6-6 with TRBJ1-4; a possible D gene is TRBD1 (6 bases). This CDR3 comprises 12 residues. Trimming left V 2 bases short and J 15 bases short, with 13 bases between. Germline CDR1 is MNHNY and CDR2 is SVGAGI (reference sequence). In nucleotides, the CDR3 is TGTGCCAGCAGTTACACCGGGACAACGATGTTTTTT. It is translated as CASSYTGTTMFF.